This is a list of T cell receptor beta chains from one sample in a study of cytomegalovirus exposure and HLA in healthy donors. Profiling relied on immunoSEQ multiplex PCR, and the TCRdb table lists in-frame clones only, not all of them. Counted here are roughly 58,000 clones, 80% to 95% occurring once; the ten biggest clones make up about 3.1%. The sample comprised PBMCs. Receptors originate from a man aged 18 to 29 in good health and CMV-seronegative. The CDR3 runs from the conserved cysteine through the conserved F or W. D genes are given only for firm matches. Only part of the rows carry a size: once, few, many, or a class if the clone is expanded.

>TRBD1|-|TRBJ2-3|16|TRBV23-1
CAADRLVCRKGDTQYF
TGCGCCGCGGACAGGCTCGTTTGTAGAAAGGGAGATACGCAGTATTTT
>-|once|TRBJ2-5|13|TRBV11-3
CASSFSGGETQYF
TGTGCCAGCAGCTTTAGCGGAGGAGAGACCCAGTACTTC
>-|once|TRBJ2-2|13|TRBV19
CASSTHATGELFF
TGTGCCAGTAGTACACATGCCACCGGGGAGCTGTTTTTT
>TRBD2|-|TRBJ2-1|18|TRBV6-1
CASSEFPSGSTPNNEQFF
TGTGCCAGCAGTGAATTTCCTAGCGGGAGTACCCCCAACAATGAGCAGTTCTTC
>-|-|TRBJ2-3|16|TRBV6-5
CASSYGSHRGTDTQYF
TGTGCCAGCAGTTACGGGTCTCACAGGGGCACAGATACGCAGTATTTT
>-|-|TRBJ1-2|15|TRBV18
CASSPVDKTNYGYTF
TGTGCCAGCTCACCCGTTGACAAGACTAACTATGGCTACACCTTC
>-|-|TRBJ2-1|15|TRBV4-1
CASSQLGIVYNEQFF
TGCGCCAGCAGCCAGCTCGGGATCGTATACAATGAGCAGTTCTTC
>TRBD2|-|TRBJ2-7|14|TRBV7-9
CASSPSGGTYEQYF
TGTGCCAGCAGCCCCTCGGGGGGGACCTACGAGCAGTACTTC
>-|-|TRBJ1-2|13|TRBV10-3
CAISESGSAGYTF
TGTGCCATCAGTGAGTCGGGGAGTGCTGGCTACACCTTC
>TRBD1|-|TRBJ2-7|14|TRBV5-4
CASSSDRGTYEQYF
TGTGCCAGCAGCTCAGACAGGGGGACCTACGAGCAGTACTTC
>-|-|TRBJ2-1|17|TRBV19
CASSIVQGSSSYNEQFF
TGTGCCAGTAGTATTGTACAGGGAAGTAGCTCCTACAATGAGCAGTTCTTC
>TRBD1|once|TRBJ2-1|11|TRBV28
CASRAGTGKFF
TGTGCCAGCAGGGCCGGGACAGGGAAGTTCTTC
>-|-|TRBJ2-5|15|TRBV5-1
CASSLGRGAGETQYF
TGCGCCAGCAGCTTGGGCCGGGGGGCTGGAGAGACCCAGTACTTC
>-|-|TRBJ2-7|15|TRBV15
CATSRERDFLYEQYF
TGTGCCACCAGCAGGGAAAGGGACTTCCTTTACGAGCAGTACTTC
>-|-|TRBJ1-1|13|TRBV7-2
CASSLHQGPVAFF
TGTGCCAGCAGCTTACACCAGGGTCCGGTGGCTTTCTTT
>TRBD1|medium-sized|TRBJ2-7|12|TRBV19
CASSGGRYEQYF
TGTGCCAGTTCAGGGGGTAGGTACGAGCAGTACTTC
>TRBD1|-|TRBJ1-1|16|TRBV2
CASRDRQGLTNTEAFF
TGTGCCAGCAGAGATAGACAGGGTCTGACGAACACTGAAGCTTTCTTT
>-|-|TRBJ2-3|13|TRBV7-2
CASSLVSLDTQYF
TGTGCCAGCAGCTTAGTCTCCCTGGATACGCAGTATTTT
>-|-|TRBJ1-2|15|TRBV27
CASSLVGRVNYGYTF
TGTGCCAGCAGTTTAGTGGGCAGGGTAAACTATGGCTACACCTTC
>-|-|TRBJ2-5|15|TRBV6-6
CASRGVRNRLETQYF
TGTGCCAGCAGAGGAGTAAGGAATCGCCTGGAGACCCAGTACTTC
>TRBD1|-|TRBJ1-1|16|TRBV6-7
CASSLPTGQLNTEAFF
TGTGCCAGCAGCCTACCCACGGGACAGTTGAACACTGAAGCTTTCTTT
>TRBD1|-|TRBJ2-7|15|TRBV7-9
CASSVDRGPYYEQYF
TGTGCCAGCAGCGTGGACAGGGGCCCTTACTACGAGCAGTACTTC
>-|-|TRBJ2-7|12|TRBV2
CASSPLTYEQYF
TGTGCCAGCAGTCCCCTAACTTACGAGCAGTACTTC
>-|-|TRBJ2-5|11|TRBV5-1
CASSLQETQYF
TGCGCCAGCAGCCTGCAAGAGACCCAGTACTTC
>-|-|TRBJ2-7|13|TRBV6-1
CASTAGRGREQYF
TGTGCCAGCACGGCGGGAAGGGGTCGCGAGCAGTACTTC
>-|-|TRBJ2-5|14|TRBV27
CASSLSGGGETQYF
TGTGCCAGCAGTTTATCGGGGGGAGGCGAGACCCAGTACTTC
>TRBD2|-|TRBJ2-1|17|TRBV9
CASSVGLAGSSYNEQFF
TGTGCCAGCAGCGTAGGACTAGCGGGATCTAGCTACAATGAGCAGTTCTTC
>TRBD1|-|TRBJ1-1|14|TRBV28
CASSRDRRNTEAFF
TGTGCCAGCAGTCGGGACAGGAGGAACACTGAAGCTTTCTTT
>-|-|TRBJ1-1|14|TRBV4-1
CASSQDTTARRAFF
TGCGCCAGCAGCCAAGATACGACCGCAAGGCGGGCTTTCTTT
>-|-|TRBJ1-1|14|TRBV28
CASSPGRWNTEAFF
TGTGCCAGCAGTCCAGGGAGGTGGAACACTGAAGCTTTCTTT
>-|-|TRBJ2-3|16|TRBV9
CASSVESASGTDTQYF
TGTGCCAGCAGCGTAGAATCGGCTAGCGGCACAGATACGCAGTATTTT
>TRBD2|-|TRBJ2-1|16|TRBV10-2
CASSQELASLGNEQFF
TGCGCCAGCAGTCAGGAACTAGCGTCCTTAGGGAATGAGCAGTTCTTC